This entry is about one TCR beta chain. Its target is not known. This entry comes from a study of glioma-infiltrating T cells. Amplification of TCR alpha and beta CDR3 regions from RNA used iRepertoire nested multiplex PCR. One-step reverse transcription and amplification started from around 100-400 ng of tissue mRNA or PBMC total RNA. TCRdb reprocessed the multiplex PCR reads with MiXCR, giving one entry per CDR3 protein. The table lists several thousand distinct CDR3 sequences, 25% to 35% of them singletons. V lost 5 bases to trimming and J lost 10 bases; unmatched junction nucleotides: 6. The germline CDR1 and CDR2 sequences are SGHTA and FQGNSA. The CDR3 is 13 residues long. Study results and caveats: Very few CDR3 sequences were shared between tissue and blood. Non-neoplastic patients had below-expected tissue-blood divergence, while all gliomas exceeded expectation.

This clonotype was sampled from a human donor with low-grade glioma or glioblastoma, undergoing nonglioma brain surgery, or in good health (not recorded which). Material: glioma tissue, nonneoplastic brain tissue, or PBMCs (not recorded which). The rearrangement links TRBV7-2 to TRBJ2-1, with TRBD2 matching 9 bases. CDR3 amino acids: CASSRLAVVEQFF. DNA of the CDR3: TGTGCCAGCAGCCGACTAGCGGTAGTGGAGCAGTTCTTC.